The 32 T cell receptor beta chains given below trace back to one sample, sequenced in a study of CD8+ T cells in alopecia areata. Following extraction, RNA underwent reverse transcription to cDNA, which served as the sequencing template. The table came from immunoSEQ multiplex PCR; TCRdb's copy has only in-frame clones and leaves some out. Here the sample spans roughly 100,000 clones, about 60% being singletons. Sequenced input: CD4+ T cells sorted from blood. These receptors were collected from a human donor in good health.

This clone was seen more than once but under ten times. The J gene is TRBJ2-5, the V gene TRBV29-1, with D perhaps TRBD2 (6 bases). The germline CDR1 and CDR2 sequences are SQVTM and ANQGSEA. The V end lost 4 bases, the J end lost 7 bases, and 19 bases lay between the germline ends. The CDR3 covers 14 residues. CDR3 loop: CSVALRDWSGTQYF. DNA for the CDR3: TGCAGCGTTGCCCTTAGGGACTGGTCCGGGACCCAGTACTTC.

DNA for the CDR3: TGCGCCAGCAGCCGGATCACAGGGGACGAGCAGTACTTC. Its protein product is CASSRITGDEQYF. The chain combines TRBV5-1 with TRBJ2-7; 7 bases are shared with TRBD1. V shed 4 bases, J shed 5 bases, and the junction held 6 bases outside the gene matches. The CDR3 runs to 13 residues. From germline, CDR1 is SGHRS and CDR2 YFSETQ.

There are a few counts of this clone. The chain has TRBV29-1 and TRBJ1-6; D unresolved. Trimming stripped 6 bases from V and 0 bases from J, with 12 bases between. Looked up from germline, CDR1 is SQVTM and CDR2 is ANQGSEA. The CDR3 loop spans 15 amino acids. CDR3 sequence: CSVREGSSYNSPLHF. CDR3 DNA sequence: TGCAGCGTAAGGGAAGGTAGCTCCTATAATTCACCCCTCCACTTT.

This clone was found a few times. CDR3 loop: CASTRARDYGYTF. CDR3 sequence (DNA): TGTGCCAGCACCCGAGCCAGGGACTATGGCTACACCTTC. This chain connects TRBV2 to TRBJ1-2; maybe TRBD1 (5 bases). V was cut by 7 bases and J by 3 bases, with 12 bases left in between. There are 13 residues in the CDR3. In germline, CDR1 is SNHLY, CDR2 FYNNEI. The full variable domain, rest sourced from reference TRBV2 and TRBJ1-2, is EPEVTQTPSHQVTQMGQEVILRCVPISNHLYFYWYRQILGQKVEFLVSFYNNEISEKSEIFDDQFSVERPDGSNFTLKIRSTKLEDSAMYFCASTRARDYGYTFGSGTRLTVV.

The chain recombines TRBV14 with TRBJ2-5; D remains ambiguous. V was trimmed by 1 base and J by 7 bases, leaving 7 bases between them. Germline V gives CDR1 SGHDN, CDR2 FVKESK. The CDR3 sequence is 12 residues long. CDR3 sequence: CASSQVHTTQYF. The CDR3 DNA sequence: TGTGCCAGCAGCCAAGTCCACACGACCCAGTACTTC. The variable domain in full, with the rest retrieved from reference TRBV14 and TRBJ2-5, is EAGVTQFPSHSVIEKGQTVTLRCDPISGHDNLYWYRRVMGKEIKFLLHFVKESKQDESGMPNNRFLAERTGGTYSTLKVQPAELEDSGVYFCASSQVHTTQYFGPGTRLLVL.

The chain carries TRBV15 and TRBJ2-1; D unresolved. The CDR3 loop spans 13 amino acids. V dropped 1 base and J dropped 8 bases, with 9 bases sitting between them. Germline V gene data show CDR1 as LNHNV and CDR2 as YYDKDF (reference sequence). DNA for the CDR3: TGTGCCACCAGCAGAGTCGAAGACTATGAGCAGTTCTTC. Encoded protein: CATSRVEDYEQFF.

A few counts support this clone. V and J are TRBV6-5 and TRBJ2-5; D is perhaps TRBD2 (6 bases). There are 14 residues in the CDR3. Trimming pared 5 bases from V and 1 base from J, leaving 11 bases between. Germline V gene sequence: CDR1 MNHEY, CDR2 SVGAGI. CDR3 residues: CASSLGGSQETQYF. The CDR3 bases are TGTGCCAGCAGTCTCGGGGGTTCCCAAGAGACCCAGTACTTC.

This clone was recorded a few times. The chain links TRBV10-2 to TRBJ1-6, with D hard to call. The CDR3 length is 14 residues. From germline, CDR1 is WSHSY and CDR2 SAAADI. The germline V and J ends were trimmed by 3 bases and 5 bases, with 8 bases remaining between them. CDR3 in amino acids: CASSEGGNNSPLHF. For the CDR3, the DNA is TGCGCCAGCAGTGAAGGAGGGAATAATTCACCCCTCCACTTT.

The rearrangement links TRBV7-2 to TRBJ1-2, with D hard to call. The length of the CDR3 is 14 residues. Germline CDR1 is SGHTA and CDR2 is FQGNSA. V lost 5 bases and J 5 bases, leaving 15 bases between the germline ends. CDR3 residues: CASSPDLVGYGYTF. DNA of the CDR3: TGTGCCAGCAGCCCAGACCTTGTCGGGTATGGCTACACCTTC.

This chain connects TRBV29-1 to TRBJ2-3; D possibly corresponds to TRBD2 (5 bases). Trimming stripped 6 bases from V and 2 bases from J, with 12 bases between. The germline V gene encodes CDR1 SQVTM and CDR2 ANQGSEA. The CDR3 spans 13 residues. The CDR3 spells CSVRARVTDTQYF. The CDR3 DNA is TGCAGCGTCCGCGCGAGGGTCACAGATACGCAGTATTTT.

The rearrangement uses TRBV7-8 and TRBJ2-3, with unresolved D. V gave up 1 base and J gave up 6 bases, with 5 bases separating them. Looked up from germline, CDR1 is SGHVS and CDR2 is FQNEAQ. The CDR3 loop spans 12 amino acids. The CDR3 DNA reads as TGTGCCAGCAGCTTAGAACCGGATACGCAGTATTTT. This codes for CASSLEPDTQYF.

This clone was observed many times. This sequence joins TRBV7-2 and TRBJ2-3, with a possible D match to TRBD1 (6 bases). The CDR3 totals 15 residues. Between the trimmed V and J ends, which lost 5 bases and 1 base, there was a span of 13 bases. Germline V lookup: CDR1 SGHTA, CDR2 FQGNSA. The chain's CDR3 is CASSKLPGGTDTQYF. CDR3 DNA: TGTGCCAGCAGCAAACTGCCAGGGGGCACAGATACGCAGTATTTT.

This sequence joins TRBV28 and TRBJ1-6; 7 bases agree with TRBD1. The CDR3 is made up of 15 amino acids. Germline V gene lookup returns CDR1 MDHEN and CDR2 SYDVKM. Trimming cost V 5 bases and J 9 bases; bases outside gene matches: 10. The CDR3 region has the DNA TGTGCCAGCAGTCGAGCCACAGGGGTGAGTTCACCCCTCCACTTT. It yields the protein CASSRATGVSSPLHF.

The chain employs TRBV6-6 and TRBJ1-5; D may be TRBD1 (6 bases). V lost 10 bases and J lost 2, with 18 bases in between. Per germline, CDR1 MNHNY and CDR2 SVGAGI (reference sequence). This CDR3 comprises 15 residues. The CDR3: CATRGGGFGNQPQHF. The CDR3, as DNA: TGTGCCACCAGGGGTGGGGGATTCGGCAATCAGCCCCAGCATTTT.

This clone was recorded a few times. CDR3 sequence: CASSTRGGRTGELFF. The DNA of the CDR3 is TGTGCCAGCAGCACCCGGGGAGGGCGCACCGGGGAGCTGTTTTTT. This rearrangement joins TRBV7-8 to TRBJ2-2; 7 nucleotides match TRBD2. The CDR3 is 15 amino acids. The germline CDR1 and CDR2 sequences are SGHVS and FQNEAQ. With 5 bases clipped from V and 4 bases from J, the junction kept 7 bases outside the gene matches.

The J gene is TRBJ2-5, the V gene TRBV29-1, with D uncertain. The end of the DNA aligns better with TRBJ2-7, so the J call may be wrong. This CDR3 is built from 12 residues. Germline-derived CDR1 and CDR2 are SQVTM and ANQGSEA. The CDR3 here is CSVSFQTYEQYF. The CDR3 DNA reads as TGCAGCGTGAGCTTTCAGACCTACGAGCAGTACTTC.

This clone qualifies as large. The chain joins TRBV5-1 to TRBJ2-1; the D gene is possibly TRBD1 (5 bases). V was shortened by 3 bases and J by 5 bases, with 18 bases between the two germline ends. Germline V lookup: CDR1 SGHRS, CDR2 YFSETQ. This CDR3 comprises 16 residues. Written as DNA, the CDR3 is TGCGCCAGCAGCTCTGGGTGGGGCAGTTGGGACAATGAGCAGTTCTTC. Amino acid sequence: CASSSGWGSWDNEQFF. Complete variable domain (other parts from reference TRBV5-1 and TRBJ2-1): KAGVTQTPRYLIKTRGQQVTLSCSPISGHRSVSWYQQTPGQGLQFLFEYFSETQRNKGNFPGRFSGRQFSNSRSEMNVSTLELGDSALYLCASSSGWGSWDNEQFFGPGTRLTVL.

The gene calls are TRBV6-1 and TRBJ1-2; D is perhaps TRBD1 (5 bases). Trimming stripped 0 bases from V and 0 bases from J, with 11 bases between. The CDR3 loop spans 16 amino acids. Germline CDR1 is MNHNS and CDR2 is SASEGT. CDR3 sequence (DNA): TGTGCCAGCAGTGAAGCACAGGCAGAAGCTAACTATGGCTACACCTTC. Its protein product is CASSEAQAEANYGYTF.

CDR3 nucleotides: TGTGCCAGCAGCCGGGACAGGGGAGAGACCCAGTACTTC. It yields the protein CASSRDRGETQYF. The genes are TRBV11-2 and TRBJ2-5; 10 nucleotides line up with TRBD1. This CDR3 spans 13 amino acids. CDR1 is SGHAT and CDR2 is FQNNGV in the germline V gene. V lost 5 bases, J lost 4 bases, and 1 base stayed unmatched.

On this clone: Distinct nucleotide sequences in the sample also encode this CDR3. This sequence joins TRBV29-1 and TRBJ2-1; unclear D gene. The CDR3 is made up of 10 amino acids. Per the germline V gene, CDR1 is SQVTM and CDR2 is ANQGSEA. V was shortened by 4 bases and J by 3 bases, with 1 base between the two germline ends. As DNA, the CDR3 is TGCAGCGTTGTCTACAATGAGCAGTTCTTC. This sequence encodes CSVVYNEQFF.

The chain combines TRBV7-6 with TRBJ2-5; D call uncertain. V dropped 3 bases and J dropped 1 base, with 6 bases sitting between them. CDR1 and CDR2 from the germline V gene are SGHVS and FNYEAQ. The CDR3 has 13 residues. The CDR3 DNA reads TGTGCCAGCAGCTTCAGAGCCCAAGAGACCCAGTACTTC. This gives the protein CASSFRAQETQYF.

A few counts support this clone. V usage is TRBV18 and J usage is TRBJ1-5; 9 positions agree with TRBD1. This CDR3 spans 16 amino acids. Germline lookup yields CDR1 KGHSH and CDR2 LQKENI. The junction had 5 bases not matched to a gene; V was cut back by 4 bases and J by 1 base. CDR3 nucleotide sequence: TGTGCCAGCTCACTTTCGACAGGGGGAAGCAATCAGCCCCAGCATTTT. Protein: CASSLSTGGSNQPQHF.

Concerning this clone itself: The identical CDR3 is also encoded by other nucleotide sequences in the sample. CDR3 region: CASSSSSYEQYF. The CDR3 DNA sequence: TGTGCCAGCAGTTCTAGCTCCTACGAGCAGTACTTC. J is TRBJ2-7 and V is TRBV28, with D uncertain. V was cut by 4 bases and J by 0 bases, with 4 bases left in between. Germline V gene sequence: CDR1 MDHEN, CDR2 SYDVKM. This CDR3 comprises 12 residues. The entire variable domain, with the rest obtained from reference TRBV28 and TRBJ2-7, is as follows: DVKVTQSSRYLVKRTGEKVFLECVQDMDHENMFWYRQDPGLGLRLIYFSYDVKMKEKGDIPEGYSVSREKKERFSLILESASTNQTSMYLCASSSSSYEQYFGPGTRLTVT.

This clone came up a few times. The chain employs TRBV23-1 and TRBJ2-1; no clear D gene. TRBV23-1 is marked as an open reading frame, function uncertain. The CDR3 sequence is 10 residues long. With 7 bases removed from V and 6 bases from J, the gap between germline ends came to 4 bases. This chain's CDR3 is CASNSNEQFF. The CDR3 DNA reads as TGCGCCAGCAACTCCAATGAGCAGTTCTTC.

This clone was observed a single time. The rearrangement links TRBV6-6 to TRBJ2-3, with D possibly called TRBD1 or TRBD2 (5 bases each). The CDR3 has 15 residues. Germline V lookup: CDR1 MNHNY, CDR2 SVGAGI (reference sequence). The ends were cut back, 2 bases at V and 2 bases at J, with 11 bases in the middle. The CDR3 DNA follows: TGTGCCAGCAGTTACGGGGGTTCCTACACAGATACGCAGTATTTT. Its protein is CASSYGGSYTDTQYF.

The V gene is TRBV11-2, the J gene TRBJ1-1; D call uncertain. The V and J ends lost 3 bases and 6 bases respectively, with 8 bases between them. The length of the CDR3 is 12 residues. The germline V gene has CDR1 SGHAT and CDR2 FQNNGV. The CDR3 sequence is CASSFQKAEAFF. The CDR3 nucleotides read TGTGCCAGCAGCTTTCAAAAGGCTGAAGCTTTCTTT.

The V gene is TRBV5-1, the J gene TRBJ1-5; D not certain. CDR3 length equals 13 residues. Trimming left V 0 bases short and J 0 bases short, with 1 base between. Germline V lookup: CDR1 SGHRS, CDR2 YFSETQ. The CDR3 sequence is CASSLDSNQPQHF. Written as DNA, the CDR3 is TGCGCCAGCAGCTTGGATAGCAATCAGCCCCAGCATTTT. The entire variable domain, with the rest obtained from reference TRBV5-1 and TRBJ1-5, is as follows: KAGVTQTPRYLIKTRGQQVTLSCSPISGHRSVSWYQQTPGQGLQFLFEYFSETQRNKGNFPGRFSGRQFSNSRSEMNVSTLELGDSALYLCASSLDSNQPQHFGDGTRLSIL.

Only a few counts were recorded for this clone. The chain is built from TRBV4-2 and TRBJ1-2; D perhaps matches TRBD1 (5 bases). Trimming cost V 3 bases and J 6 bases, with 23 bases left between them. CDR3 length equals 17 residues. The germline gives CDR1 LGHNA, CDR2 YNFKEQ. CDR3 nucleotides: TGTGCCAGCAGCCAGAACCGGGGGGGTTCCCGTAGAGATGGCTACACCTTC. Translation: CASSQNRGGSRRDGYTF.

This clone was recorded only once. The V call is TRBV6-6, the J call TRBJ2-5, with D perhaps matching TRBD1 (5 bases). CDR1 and CDR2 from the germline V gene are MNHNY and SVGAGI (reference sequence). V was shortened by 6 bases and J by 4 bases, with 9 bases between the two germline ends. This CDR3 has 12 amino acids. The CDR3 spells CASSPQGETQYF. DNA for the CDR3: TGTGCCAGCAGCCCTCAGGGAGAGACCCAGTACTTC.

This chain's CDR3 is CSPAGNNEQFF. CDR3 in DNA: TGCAGCCCCGCAGGGAACAATGAGCAGTTCTTC. The chain uses TRBV29-1 and TRBJ2-1; D may be TRBD1 (5 bases). This CDR3 is 11 amino acids long. V lost 8 bases, J lost 5 bases, and 10 bases lay in between. The germline gives CDR1 SQVTM, CDR2 ANQGSEA.

The chain couples TRBV4-1 to TRBJ1-1; unclear D gene. The CDR3 covers 18 residues. The germline V gene encodes CDR1 MGHRA and CDR2 YSYEKL. The V and J ends lost 4 bases and 6 bases respectively, with 27 bases between them. CDR3 DNA sequence: TGCGCCAGCAGCCCTATCCGCCCCAAACACGGGGTCCAATCTGAAGCTTTCTTT. As protein: CASSPIRPKHGVQSEAFF.

The chain is built from TRBV9 and TRBJ2-5, with a weak D call TRBD2 (6 bases). There are 15 residues in the CDR3. Trimming left V 4 bases short and J 2 bases short, with 15 bases between. CDR1 and CDR2 (germline): SGDLS, YYNGEE. Here the CDR3 reads CASSTQEGGQETQYF. CDR3 in DNA: TGTGCCAGCAGCACCCAGGAGGGCGGGCAAGAGACCCAGTACTTC.